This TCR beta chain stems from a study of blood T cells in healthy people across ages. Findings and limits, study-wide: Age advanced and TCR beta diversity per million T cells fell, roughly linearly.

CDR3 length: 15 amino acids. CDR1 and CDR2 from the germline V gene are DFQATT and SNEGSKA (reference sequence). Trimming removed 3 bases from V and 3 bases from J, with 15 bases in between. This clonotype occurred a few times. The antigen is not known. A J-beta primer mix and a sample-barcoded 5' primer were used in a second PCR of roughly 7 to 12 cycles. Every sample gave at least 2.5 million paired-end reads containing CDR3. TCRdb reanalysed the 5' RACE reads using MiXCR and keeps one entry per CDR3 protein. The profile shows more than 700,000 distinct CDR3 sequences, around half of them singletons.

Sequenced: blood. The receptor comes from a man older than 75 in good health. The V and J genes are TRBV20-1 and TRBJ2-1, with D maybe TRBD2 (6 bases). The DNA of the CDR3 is TGCAGTGCTAGTGGCCTAGCGATTAACTACAATGAGCAGTTCTTC. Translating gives CSASGLAINYNEQFF.